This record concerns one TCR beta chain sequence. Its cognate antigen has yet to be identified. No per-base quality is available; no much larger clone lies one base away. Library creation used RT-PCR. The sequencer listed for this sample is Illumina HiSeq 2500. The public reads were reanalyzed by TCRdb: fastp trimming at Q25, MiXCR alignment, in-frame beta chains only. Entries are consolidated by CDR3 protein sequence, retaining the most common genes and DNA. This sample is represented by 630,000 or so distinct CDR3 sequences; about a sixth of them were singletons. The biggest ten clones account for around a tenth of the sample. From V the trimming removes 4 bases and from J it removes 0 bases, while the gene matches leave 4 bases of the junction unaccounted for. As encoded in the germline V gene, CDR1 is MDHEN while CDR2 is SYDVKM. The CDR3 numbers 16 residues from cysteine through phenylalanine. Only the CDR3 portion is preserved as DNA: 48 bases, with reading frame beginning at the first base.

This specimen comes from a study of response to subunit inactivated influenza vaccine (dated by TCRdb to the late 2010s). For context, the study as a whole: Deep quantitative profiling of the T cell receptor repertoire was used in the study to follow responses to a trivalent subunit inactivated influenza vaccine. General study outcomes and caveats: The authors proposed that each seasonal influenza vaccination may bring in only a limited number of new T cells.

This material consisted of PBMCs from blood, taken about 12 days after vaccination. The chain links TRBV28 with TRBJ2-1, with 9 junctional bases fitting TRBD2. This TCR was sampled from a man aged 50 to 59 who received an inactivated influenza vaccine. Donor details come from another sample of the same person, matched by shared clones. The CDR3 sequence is CASSSLAGVSYNEQFF. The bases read TGTGCCAGCAGTTCGTTAGCGGGAGTCTCCTACAATGAGCAGTTCTTC.